This T cell receptor (beta chain) comes out of a study of T-cell reconstitution after alpha-beta-depleted transplantation in children. This CDR3 has 13 residues. From germline, CDR1 is SGHTA and CDR2 FQGNSA. Points on this clonotype: A read error may account for a junction end that differs from germline.

Unique molecular identifiers were used in preparing the TCRbeta library. One entry per CDR3 protein, called by TCRdb with MiXCR from the PCR reads. This table has almost 500,000 distinct CDR3 sequences, about 11% appearing once. The chain joins TRBV7-2 to TRBJ2-7; TRBD1 matches 8 bases. The origin of this receptor is a child aged 2-15 years with inherited bone marrow failure, due to receive a stem cell transplant. The sequencing used PBMCs, collected before TCRalphabeta/CD19-depleted stem cell transplant. CDR3 amino acids: CASGLNGYRGVYF. CDR3 DNA sequence: TGTGCCAGCGGCTTAAATGGGTACAGGGGGGTGTACTTC.